The next 20 T cell receptor beta chains were all read from a single sample in a study of blood T cell repertoires in COVID-19. Profiling relied on immunoSEQ multiplex PCR, and the TCRdb table lists in-frame clones only, not all of them. The top ten hold 6% to 8% of the sample, which has about 350,000 clones, about 88% seen once. Sequenced: peripheral blood. The receptors stem from a woman in her seventies with COVID-19, enrolled during active disease.

The V and J genes are TRBV5-8 and TRBJ2-1, with D unclear. Germline values: CDR1 SGHTS, CDR2 YDEGEE. The V end was cut by 0 bases, the J end by 0 bases, with 13 bases between. CDR3 length: 17 residues. This CDR3 is CASSLASYLSSYNEQFF. In DNA, the CDR3 is TGTGCCAGCAGCTTGGCCTCGTATCTTAGCTCCTACAATGAGCAGTTCTTC.

CDR3 DNA sequence: TGCGCCAGTTCAGGGGGCTTGAGTGAAAAACTGTTTTTT. Its protein is CASSGGLSEKLFF. The chain combines TRBV5-1 with TRBJ1-4, with 8 bases that match TRBD1. After removal of 8 bases from V and 7 bases from J, the junction contained 7 bases not matched to a gene. Germline V gene sequence: CDR1 SGHRS, CDR2 YFSETQ. CDR3 size: 13 residues.

The chain combines TRBV7-2 with TRBJ2-5; 10 bases align to TRBD2. Germline V gene data show CDR1 as SGHTA and CDR2 as FQGNSA. The CDR3 is 16 amino acids. The ends lost 1 base at V and 2 bases at J; junction bases unmatched: 4. In DNA form, the CDR3 reads TGTGCCAGCAGCTTAGATCTAGCGGGGGAACAAGAGACCCAGTACTTC. Translation: CASSLDLAGEQETQYF.

This chain joins TRBV6-4 and TRBJ2-2, with D possibly being TRBD1 (5 bases). The germline CDR1 and CDR2 sequences are MRHNA and SNTAGT. Deletions cut 6 bases from V and 2 bases from J, with 10 bases between. CDR3 length: 14 residues. The DNA of the CDR3 is TGTGCCAGCAGGACAGCTCATAACACCGGGGAGCTGTTTTTT. As protein: CASRTAHNTGELFF.

The chain employs TRBV19 and TRBJ1-2; 10 nucleotides match TRBD1. V was clipped by 3 bases and J by 0 bases; unmatched bases: 7. The CDR3 has 17 amino acids. Germline values: CDR1 LNHDA, CDR2 SQIVND (reference sequence). The CDR3, as DNA: TGTGCCAGTAGTATTGGGACAGGACAGGGGGCTAACTATGGCTACACCTTC. This sequence encodes CASSIGTGQGANYGYTF.

The chain has TRBV28 and TRBJ1-5; 8 bases map to TRBD1. The CDR3 sequence is 14 residues long. Unmatched junction bases numbered 6, after V lost 5 bases and J lost 6 bases. From germline, CDR1 is MDHEN and CDR2 SYDVKM. In nucleotides, the CDR3 is TGTGCCAGCAGTCCAGGGACAGGAGGTCAGCCCCAGCATTTT. Its protein is CASSPGTGGQPQHF.

This chain uses TRBV18 with TRBJ1-6, with unresolved D. Between the trimmed V and J ends, which lost 2 bases and 5 bases, there was a span of 7 bases. The CDR3 has 14 amino acids. In germline, CDR1 is KGHSH, CDR2 LQKENI. CDR3 region: CASSPDINNSPLHF. The CDR3 region has the DNA TGTGCCAGCTCACCAGACATCAATAATTCACCCCTCCACTTT.

This clone was counted once. The chain joins TRBV18 to TRBJ1-1; D may be TRBD1 (5 bases). Germline V lookup: CDR1 KGHSH, CDR2 LQKENI. CDR3 length equals 15 residues. The V and J ends lost 3 bases and 4 bases respectively, with 15 bases between them. Here the CDR3 DNA reads TGTGCCAGCTCACCCGCTGGGGGGAGGATCACTGAAGCTTTCTTT. The encoded protein is CASSPAGGRITEAFF.

The V and J genes are TRBV7-9 and TRBJ1-1; no clear D. CDR3 length: 12 amino acids. Trimming stripped 2 bases from V and 8 bases from J, with 9 bases between. From germline, CDR1 is SEHNR and CDR2 FQNEAQ (reference sequence). DNA of the CDR3: TGTGCCAGCAGCTTAACGAGGGAAGAAGCTTTCTTT. Translated: CASSLTREEAFF.

This chain joins TRBV18 and TRBJ1-5; TRBD1 agrees at 7 bases. Trimming took 3 bases from V and 5 from J; bases not matched to a gene: 7. Germline CDR1 and CDR2: KGHSH and LQKENI. CDR3 length equals 15 residues. The CDR3 nucleotides are TGTGCCAGCTCACCTACAGGGGCGTATGATCAGCCCCAGCATTTT. This codes for CASSPTGAYDQPQHF. Full variable domain (outside the CDR3, taken from reference TRBV18 and TRBJ1-5): NAGVMQNPRHLVRRRGQEARLRCSPMKGHSHVYWYRQLPEEGLKFMVYLQKENIIDESGMPKERFSAEFPKEGPSILRIQQVVRGDSAAYFCASSPTGAYDQPQHFGDGTRLSIL.

The chain links TRBV5-4 to TRBJ2-6, with TRBD1 matching 8 bases. The CDR3 extends over 14 amino acids. Unmatched junction bases numbered 3, after V lost 4 bases and J lost 6 bases. In germline, CDR1 is SGHNT, CDR2 YYREEE (reference sequence). The CDR3 region has the DNA TGTGCCAGCAGCCCCCAGGGGGCGGCCAACGTCCTGACTTTC. The encoded protein is CASSPQGAANVLTF.

Here the CDR3 DNA reads TGTGCCAGCAGCCACCAACTTAATGAAAAACTGTTTTTT. Encoded protein: CASSHQLNEKLFF. The chain links TRBV6-5 to TRBJ1-4, with no clear D. The CDR3 consists of 13 residues. Trimming took 6 bases from V and 4 from J, leaving 9 bases between them. Germline lookup yields CDR1 MNHEY and CDR2 SVGAGI.

The CDR3 sequence is CSASHQGARGYTF. For the CDR3, the DNA is TGCAGTGCTAGTCATCAGGGGGCGAGGGGCTACACCTTC. The chain combines TRBV20-1 with TRBJ1-2; TRBD1 agrees at 8 bases. Trimming removed 3 bases from V and 8 bases from J; junction bases left unmatched: 8. The CDR3 is 13 amino acids. Germline CDR1 and CDR2: DFQATT and SNEGSKA (reference sequence).

The CDR3 nucleotides are TGTGCCAGCAGCCAGGCTTTGGGGGCCGAAATGACAGATACGCAGTATTTT. It specifies CASSQALGAEMTDTQYF. The chain is built from TRBV14 and TRBJ2-3, with TRBD1 as a possible D gene (6 bases). This CDR3 is built from 17 residues. V was pared by 3 bases and J by 3 bases, with 19 bases between. Germline V lookup: CDR1 SGHDN, CDR2 FVKESK.

The genes are TRBV2 and TRBJ1-2, with D unclear. Germline CDR1 SNHLY, CDR2 FYNNEI. V was pared by 8 bases and J by 4 bases, with 11 bases between. CDR3 length: 12 residues. This CDR3 is CASRGVVYGYTF. In DNA, the CDR3 is TGTGCCAGCCGGGGAGTAGTCTATGGCTACACCTTC. Variable domain in full (rest from reference TRBV2 and TRBJ1-2): EPEVTQTPSHQVTQMGQEVILRCVPISNHLYFYWYRQILGQKVEFLVSFYNNEISEKSEIFDDQFSVERPDGSNFTLKIRSTKLEDSAMYFCASRGVVYGYTFGSGTRLTVV.

V is TRBV18 and J is TRBJ1-4; D may be TRBD1 (5 bases). The CDR3 has 15 residues. Germline V lookup: CDR1 KGHSH, CDR2 LQKENI. V was trimmed by 3 bases and J by 4 bases, leaving 12 bases between them. The CDR3 DNA reads as TGTGCCAGCTCACCCCCTACAGGCCGTAATGAAAAACTGTTTTTT. Encoded protein: CASSPPTGRNEKLFF.

The rearrangement joins TRBV24-1 to TRBJ2-1; D is perhaps TRBD2 (6 bases). Trimming took 2 bases from V and 9 from J, leaving 10 bases between them. This CDR3 has 13 amino acids. Germline CDR1 is KGHDR and CDR2 is SFDVKD. The CDR3 loop reads CATSDSGVPEQFF. CDR3 DNA sequence: TGTGCCACCAGTGATTCGGGGGTCCCTGAGCAGTTCTTC.

This clone turned up a few times. V and J are TRBV4-3 and TRBJ2-7; 9 positions match TRBD1. Germline CDR1 is LGHNA and CDR2 is YSLEER. The CDR3 is 15 residues long. V trimming: 1 base; J trimming: 3 bases; junction bases outside the gene matches: 4. The CDR3 here is CASSQARTGDYEQYF. The CDR3 DNA reads TGCGCCAGCAGCCAAGCCCGGACAGGGGACTACGAGCAGTACTTC.

The J gene is TRBJ1-2, the V gene TRBV3-1 (or the pseudogene TRBV3-2); 9 nucleotides align to TRBD1. The length of the CDR3 is 15 residues. The V and J ends lost 3 bases and 7 bases, in that order; junction bases with no gene match: 9. Germline V gene lookup returns CDR1 LGHDT and CDR2 YNNKEL (reference sequence). This CDR3 is CASSHSTGGTGGYTF. The CDR3 nucleotides are TGTGCCAGCAGCCACTCTACAGGGGGCACGGGTGGCTACACCTTC.

This chain links TRBV10-3 with TRBJ2-7; a possible D gene is TRBD1 (7 bases). CDR3 length: 14 residues. V lost 6 bases and J 3 bases, leaving 15 bases between the germline ends. CDR1 is ENHRY, CDR2 SYGVKD, per germline. CDR3 in amino acids: CAISGAGQNYEQYF. In DNA, the CDR3 is TGTGCCATCAGCGGGGCGGGACAGAACTACGAGCAGTACTTC.